This T cell receptor (beta chain) emerged from a study of cytomegalovirus exposure and HLA in healthy donors. Notes on the study in general: The authors confirmed in vitro that three CMV-associated chains were specific for CMV antigens. Reportedly, diagnosis of cytomegalovirus status by the classifier showed high specificity and sensitivity.

Comments on this clone: Its antigen remains unidentified.

The V gene's germline CDR1 is MGHRA and CDR2 YSYEKL. This CDR3 has 15 residues. Trimming took off 0 bases at V and 5 bases at J, with 13 bases between the two ends. The method was immunoSEQ multiplex PCR; TCRdb's version includes in-frame clones alone and lacks a portion of them. The repertoire holds approximately 70,000 clones, with around 94% as singletons. The sequence was obtained from a woman between 18 and 30 years old in good health and CMV-seropositive. The chain uses TRBV4-1 and TRBJ2-5; maybe TRBD1 (5 bases). Sequencing was done on a sample of PBMCs. This chain's CDR3 is CASSQDGRGGETQYF. The CDR3, as DNA: TGCGCCAGCAGCCAAGATGGTAGGGGTGGGGAGACCCAGTACTTC.